This passage covers 23 T cell receptor beta chains from one sample sequenced in a study of T cells in Graves' hyperthyroidism and ophthalmopathy. Amplified regions were TCR beta CDR3 sequences from RNA transcripts. First-round RT-PCR targeting the TCR CDR3 was performed with the HTBI primer set. TCRdb analysed the multiplex PCR reads with MiXCR anew, one entry per CDR3 protein. The sample has about 700,000 distinct CDR3 sequences; 14% are singletons. The sequencing input was blood. The receptors here all came from a young woman with Graves' hyperthyroidism.

This clonotype has at least ten counts. The chain employs TRBV7-2 and TRBJ1-5, with 8 bases that match TRBD1. With V trimmed by 4 bases and J by 11 bases, 10 bases remained unmatched. Germline V gives CDR1 SGHTA, CDR2 FQGNSA. This CDR3 has 14 amino acids. The CDR3 DNA reads TGTGCCAGCAGCTCTGGACAGGGCAGGATATCCCAGCATTTT. Residues: CASSSGQGRISQHF.

V gene TRBV27 combines with J gene TRBJ2-1; D might be TRBD2 (7 bases). CDR1 is MNHEY and CDR2 is SMNVEV in the germline V gene (reference sequence). The CDR3 sequence is 16 residues long. V shed 5 bases and J shed 7 bases, with 21 bases lying between them. CDR3 amino acids: CASSSTRGARLNEQFF. CDR3 in DNA: TGTGCCAGCAGTAGCACTCGGGGGGCGCGGTTAAATGAGCAGTTCTTC.

The chain combines TRBV7-2 with TRBJ2-1; maybe TRBD2 (5 bases). CDR3 length: 15 residues. Looked up from germline, CDR1 is SGHTA and CDR2 is FQGNSA. Deletions cut 6 bases from V and 0 bases from J, with 12 bases between. The CDR3 loop reads CASRSKAGSYNEQFF. DNA for the CDR3: TGTGCCAGCAGGTCAAAGGCGGGCTCCTACAATGAGCAGTTCTTC.

The chain is built from TRBV7-9 and TRBJ1-6; D call uncertain. The CDR3 has 13 residues. Germline V gene sequence: CDR1 SEHNR, CDR2 FQNEAQ (reference sequence). Between the trimmed V and J ends, which lost 4 bases and 8 bases, there was a span of 9 bases. Here the CDR3 DNA reads TGTGCCAGCAGCTCAGTTGTATATTCACCCCTCCACTTT. This codes for CASSSVVYSPLHF. The whole variable domain, remainder taken from reference TRBV7-9 and TRBJ1-6, is DTGVSQNPRHKITKRGQNVTFRCDPISEHNRLYWYRQTLGQGPEFLTYFQNEAQLEKSRLLSDRFSAERPKGSFSTLEIQRTEQGDSAMYLCASSSVVYSPLHFGNGTRLTVT.

This clonotype came up many times. The rearrangement uses TRBV12-3 or TRBV12-4 and TRBJ1-4; D gene ambiguous. This CDR3 comprises 14 residues. Between the trimmed V and J ends, which lost 3 bases and 7 bases, there was a span of 12 bases. The CDR3 coding sequence is TGTGCCAGCAGTTTTAGCCTCGAGGGTGAAAAACTGTTTTTT. Amino acid sequence: CASSFSLEGEKLFF.

This clonotype was detected a few times. The V and J genes are TRBV4-3 and TRBJ1-5; D ambiguous. Germline-derived CDR1 and CDR2 are LGHNA and YSLEER. Deletions cut 0 bases from V and 7 bases from J, with 13 bases between. CDR3 length: 15 amino acids. The CDR3 here is CASSQDPDGEQPQHF. CDR3 nucleotides: TGCGCCAGCAGCCAAGATCCGGATGGAGAACAGCCCCAGCATTTT.

This clonotype was seen a handful of times. The V and J genes are TRBV7-8 and TRBJ1-2; D call uncertain. This CDR3 comprises 15 residues. Per the germline V gene, CDR1 is SGHVS and CDR2 is FQNEAQ. The ends were cut back, 5 bases at V and 0 bases at J, with 13 bases in the middle. The CDR3 loop is CASSPYNEANYGYTF. The CDR3 coding sequence is TGTGCCAGCAGCCCGTACAATGAGGCTAACTATGGCTACACCTTC.

This clonotype appeared a single time. V is TRBV18 and J is TRBJ2-1; D not certain. Germline V lookup: CDR1 KGHSH, CDR2 LQKENI. This CDR3 is built from 14 residues. Trimming removed 0 bases from V and 4 bases from J, with 7 bases in between. DNA of the CDR3: TGTGCCAGCTCACCACCTACAGTTTACAATGAGCAGTTCTTC. Protein product: CASSPPTVYNEQFF.

This clonotype was seen at least ten times. The chain uses TRBV7-2 and TRBJ2-7; TRBD1 agrees at 9 bases. Unmatched junction bases numbered 9, after V lost 5 bases and J lost 4 bases. CDR3 length equals 15 residues. From germline, CDR1 is SGHTA and CDR2 FQGNSA. The CDR3 region is CASSPGQGISYEQYF. The CDR3 bases are TGTGCCAGCAGCCCCGGACAGGGGATTTCTTACGAGCAGTACTTC.

This clonotype is a singleton in its sample. CDR3 in DNA: TGTGCCAGCAGCTTACCGGGAGCGGCGAATACGCAGTATTTT. It is translated as CASSLPGAANTQYF. V and J are TRBV7-9 and TRBJ2-3; D is perhaps TRBD2 (6 bases). The CDR3 loop spans 14 amino acids. V gave up 2 bases and J gave up 7 bases, with 13 bases separating them. CDR1 and CDR2 (germline): SEHNR, FQNEAQ (reference sequence).

This clonotype was counted many times. This chain connects TRBV20-1 to TRBJ1-2; TRBD1 agrees at 7 bases. Germline loops: CDR1 DFQATT, CDR2 SNEGSKA (reference sequence). The CDR3 is 12 residues long. Germline trimming cut 7 bases from V and 2 bases from J; bases unmatched to any gene: 4. CDR3 sequence: CSVDRVNYGYTF. CDR3 DNA sequence: TGCAGTGTTGACAGGGTCAACTATGGCTACACCTTC.

This clonotype has ten or more counts. The chain has TRBV27 and TRBJ1-2; D is uncertain. The CDR3 length is 15 residues. Trimming removed 6 bases from V and 1 base from J, with 15 bases in between. Germline assignment: CDR1 MNHEY and CDR2 SMNVEV (reference sequence). CDR3 DNA sequence: TGTGCCAGCAGCGGAGGGCCCCGGGATAACTATGGCTACACCTTC. This sequence encodes CASSGGPRDNYGYTF.

This clonotype was detected only a few times. This chain uses TRBV12-3 or TRBV12-4 with TRBJ1-3; D is unresolved. The CDR3 totals 15 residues. Deletions cut 0 bases from V and 2 bases from J, with 8 bases between. CDR3 DNA: TGTGCCAGCAGTTTAGCCTACCACCCTGGAAACACCATATATTTT. It codes for CASSLAYHPGNTIYF.

This clonotype has at least ten counts. The chain employs TRBV30 and TRBJ1-3, with D tentatively TRBD1 (5 bases). V was shortened by 2 bases and J by 1 base, with 9 bases between the two germline ends. The CDR3 runs 14 residues. CDR1 GTSNPN and CDR2 SVGIG come from the germline V gene (reference sequence). CDR3 in DNA: TGTGCCTGGAGTACGGACAATTCTGGAAACACCATATATTTT. The encoded protein is CAWSTDNSGNTIYF. Full variable domain (outside the CDR3, taken from reference TRBV30 and TRBJ1-3): SQTIHQWPATLVQPVGSPLSLECTVEGTSNPNLYWYRQAAGRGLQLLFYSVGIGQISSEVPQNLSASRPQDRQFILSSKKLLLSDSGFYLCAWSTDNSGNTIYFGEGSWLTVV.

The chain is built from TRBV6-2 or TRBV6-3 and TRBJ1-5; D call uncertain. The V end was cut by 11 bases, the J end by 2 bases, with 13 bases between. Germline CDR1 is MNHEY and CDR2 is SVGEGT. The CDR3 has 13 amino acids. The CDR3 DNA follows: TGTGCCGTAAAAAGGGAAGGCAATCAGCCCCAGCATTTT. It translates to CAVKREGNQPQHF.

This clonotype was seen a handful of times. The chain uses TRBV5-1 and TRBJ2-6; D not certain. The V end was cut by 5 bases, the J end by 0 bases, with 18 bases between. Germline CDR1 reads SGHRS; CDR2 reads YFSETQ. This CDR3 region has 18 residues. CDR3 region: CASRVVEGFLSGANVLTF. The CDR3 DNA follows: TGCGCCAGCAGAGTTGTTGAAGGGTTCCTCTCTGGGGCCAACGTCCTGACTTTC.

This clonotype was seen ten or more times. The chain recombines TRBV4-3 with TRBJ2-7; 13 nucleotides align to TRBD2. CDR3 length: 16 amino acids. The V gene's germline CDR1 is LGHNA and CDR2 YSLEER. V lost 4 bases, J lost 3 bases, and 6 bases stayed unmatched. CDR3 bases: TGCGCCAGCAGCCTAGGGACTAGCGGGAAGTACTACGAGCAGTACTTC. Translating gives CASSLGTSGKYYEQYF.

This clonotype was seen only a few times. V gene TRBV2 combines with J gene TRBJ2-1, with TRBD2 matching over 7 bases. Germline trimming cut 4 bases from V and 15 bases from J; bases unmatched to any gene: 9. Germline V CDR1 and CDR2: SNHLY, FYNNEI. There are 12 residues in the CDR3. For the CDR3, the DNA is TGTGCCAGCAGTGCCTCGGGAGGTCGCCCGTTCTTC. It encodes CASSASGGRPFF.

Regarding this clonotype: Since a much larger clone is just one base distant, this may be a read error. The chain links TRBV30 to TRBJ2-1, with TRBD2 matching 13 bases. The end of the DNA aligns better with TRBJ2-7, so the J call may be wrong. Germline CDR1 GTSNPN, CDR2 SVGIG (reference sequence). CDR3 length equals 15 residues. Written as DNA, the CDR3 is TGTGCCCAAATTACGGGACTAGCGGGATGGAATGAGCAGTACTTC. Protein product: CAQITGLAGWNEQYF.

This clonotype has at least ten counts. The V call is TRBV7-2, the J call TRBJ1-4, with D unclear. Trimming cost V 2 bases and J 0 bases, with 7 bases left between them. The CDR3 loop spans 15 amino acids. CDR1 is SGHTA and CDR2 is FQGNSA in the germline V gene. The CDR3 DNA reads TGTGCCAGCAGCTTATACCCAGCAACTAATGAAAAACTGTTTTTT. This translates into CASSLYPATNEKLFF.

This clonotype turned up a few times. The chain carries TRBV4-1 and TRBJ2-1; 8 nucleotides line up with TRBD1. V shed 4 bases, J shed 4 bases, and the junction held 9 bases outside the gene matches. CDR3 size: 16 residues. Germline CDR1 reads MGHRA; CDR2 reads YSYEKL. For the CDR3, the DNA is TGCGCCAGCAGCCTTGGAGACAGGGGCGGTTACAATGAGCAGTTCTTC. It is translated as CASSLGDRGGYNEQFF.

This clonotype was found a few times. The chain is built from TRBV4-1 and TRBJ2-5; TRBD1 is a possible D gene (6 bases). Trimming cost V 4 bases and J 0 bases, with 15 bases left between them. Germline V CDR1 and CDR2: MGHRA, YSYEKL. The CDR3 length is 16 residues. The DNA for the CDR3 is TGCGCCAGCAGCCCCTCCGGGACATTGTACCAAGAGACCCAGTACTTC. Encoded protein: CASSPSGTLYQETQYF.

This clonotype has at least ten counts. The rearrangement joins TRBV18 to TRBJ1-1; D unresolved. With 8 bases removed from V and 2 bases from J, the gap between germline ends came to 12 bases. Per germline, CDR1 KGHSH and CDR2 LQKENI. CDR3 length equals 13 residues. CDR3 bases: TGTGCCAGCCGTACACCGGTTAACACTGAAGCTTTCTTT. It is translated as CASRTPVNTEAFF.